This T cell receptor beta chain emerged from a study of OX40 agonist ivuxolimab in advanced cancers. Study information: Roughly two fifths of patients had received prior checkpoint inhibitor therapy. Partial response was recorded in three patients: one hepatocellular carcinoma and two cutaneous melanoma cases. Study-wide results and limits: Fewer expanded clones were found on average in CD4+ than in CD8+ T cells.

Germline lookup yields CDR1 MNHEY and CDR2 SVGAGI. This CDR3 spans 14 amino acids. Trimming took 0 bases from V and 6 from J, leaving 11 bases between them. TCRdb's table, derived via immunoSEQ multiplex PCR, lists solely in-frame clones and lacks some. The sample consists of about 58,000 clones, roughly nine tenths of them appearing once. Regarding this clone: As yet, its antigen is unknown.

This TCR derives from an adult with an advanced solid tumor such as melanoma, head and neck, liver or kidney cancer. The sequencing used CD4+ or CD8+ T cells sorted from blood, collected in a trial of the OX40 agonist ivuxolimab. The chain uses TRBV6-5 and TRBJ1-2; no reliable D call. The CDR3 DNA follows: TGTGCCAGCAGTTACTCACTGAGTTTGGATGGCTACACCTTC. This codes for CASSYSLSLDGYTF.